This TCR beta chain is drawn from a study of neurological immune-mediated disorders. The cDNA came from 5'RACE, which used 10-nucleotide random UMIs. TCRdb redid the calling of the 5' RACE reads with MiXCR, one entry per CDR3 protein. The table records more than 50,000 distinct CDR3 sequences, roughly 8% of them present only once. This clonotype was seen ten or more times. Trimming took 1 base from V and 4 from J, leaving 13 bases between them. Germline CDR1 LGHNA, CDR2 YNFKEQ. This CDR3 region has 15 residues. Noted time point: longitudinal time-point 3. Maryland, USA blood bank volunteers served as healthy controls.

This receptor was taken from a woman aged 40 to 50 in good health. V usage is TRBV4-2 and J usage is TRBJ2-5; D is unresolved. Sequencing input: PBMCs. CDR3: CASSQVTVVGETQYF. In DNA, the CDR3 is TGTGCCAGCAGCCAAGTGACGGTGGTCGGAGAGACCCAGTACTTC.